One sample yielded the 25 T cell receptor beta chains listed below, sequenced in a study of blood T cell repertoires in COVID-19. Here immunoSEQ multiplex PCR was the method, and the copy in TCRdb shows in-frame clones only, minus some. The sample has 90,000 or so clones, 85% to 90% seen once. The sequenced sample was peripheral blood. The source of these receptors is a woman of 80 years or more with active COVID-19.

J is TRBJ2-5 and V is TRBV7-8; 11 positions agree with TRBD1. The V segment lost 5 bases and the J segment 2 bases; nucleotides outside the gene matches: 4. Germline CDR1 and CDR2: SGHVS and FQNEAQ. The CDR3 is 15 residues long. CDR3 DNA: TGTGCCAGCAGCCTCAGGGACAGGGGGCAAGAGACCCAGTACTTC. Protein: CASSLRDRGQETQYF.

This clone was picked up a small number of times. The rearrangement links TRBV4-3 to TRBJ2-7, with TRBD2 matching over 10 bases. Germline assignment: CDR1 LGHNA and CDR2 YSLEER. The J segment lost 0 bases and the V segment lost 5 bases, leaving 7 bases of the junction unmatched. The CDR3 is 16 residues long. CDR3 nucleotide sequence: TGCGCCAGCAGCAATCTAGCGGGAGTCCCCTCCTACGAGCAGTACTTC. Its protein is CASSNLAGVPSYEQYF.

This chain joins TRBV6-1 and TRBJ2-1; possible D gene TRBD1, 5 bases. Trimming removed 0 bases from V and 2 bases from J, with 23 bases in between. The germline CDR1 and CDR2 sequences are MNHNS and SASEGT. This CDR3 contains 20 residues. CDR3 protein: CASSEALWVSAGRPYNEQFF. The CDR3 nucleotides are TGTGCCAGCAGTGAAGCGCTTTGGGTTAGTGCAGGGCGCCCCTACAATGAGCAGTTCTTC.

The chain links TRBV28 to TRBJ1-4, with TRBD1 as a possible D gene (6 bases). Trimming cost V 6 bases and J 8 bases, with 19 bases left between them. Germline V gene sequence: CDR1 MDHEN, CDR2 SYDVKM. The CDR3 spans 15 residues. DNA for the CDR3: TGTGCCAGCAGAAAGGGGGGGAGGGTTGGCGAAAAACTGTTTTTT. Amino acid sequence: CASRKGGRVGEKLFF.

The V and J genes are TRBV25-1 and TRBJ2-1; 8 bases line up with TRBD2. Unmatched junction bases numbered 17, after V lost 7 bases and J lost 12 bases. Germline CDR1 reads MGHDK; CDR2 reads SYGVNS. The CDR3 is 15 residues long. CDR3 sequence: CASTRTSSFEGGQFF. DNA of the CDR3: TGTGCCAGCACCCGGACTAGCTCATTCGAGGGTGGGCAGTTCTTC.

This clone was seen once. The chain couples TRBV18 to TRBJ1-1; D gene unclear. Trimming shortened V by 0 bases and J by 3 bases, and 11 bases separated the two germline ends. The CDR3 is 15 residues long. The germline V gene encodes CDR1 KGHSH and CDR2 LQKENI. CDR3 amino acids: CASSPPRQSDTEAFF. The CDR3 DNA sequence: TGTGCCAGCTCACCACCACGACAAAGTGACACTGAAGCTTTCTTT.

The chain has TRBV5-4 and TRBJ2-1; TRBD2 aligns across 8 bases. After removal of 4 bases from V and 0 bases from J, the junction contained 6 bases not matched to a gene. This CDR3 contains 16 residues. Per the germline V gene, CDR1 is SGHNT and CDR2 is YYREEE (reference sequence). The CDR3 DNA is TGTGCCAGCAGCGCTGCCGGGACTAGCTCCTACAATGAGCAGTTCTTC. Translation gives CASSAAGTSSYNEQFF.

In DNA, the CDR3 is TGTGCCAGCAGTCCCACAGGGGGCGCGGGCTATAATTCACCCCTCCACTTT. Its protein is CASSPTGGAGYNSPLHF. V and J are TRBV27 and TRBJ1-6; 9 bases are shared with TRBD1. Germline V CDR1 and CDR2: MNHEY, SMNVEV (reference sequence). This CDR3 spans 17 amino acids. V lost 5 bases and J lost 3; bases outside the gene matches: 8.

This clone has just one count. V gene TRBV9 combines with J gene TRBJ2-3; D unclear. Between the trimmed V and J ends, which lost 6 bases and 1 base, there was a span of 6 bases. Germline V CDR1 and CDR2: SGDLS, YYNGEE. This CDR3 is 12 amino acids long. This chain's CDR3 is CASTPGTDTQYF. As DNA, the CDR3 is TGTGCCAGCACCCCGGGCACAGATACGCAGTATTTT.

The table lists this clone with a count of one. This chain uses TRBV12-3 or TRBV12-4 with TRBJ1-5; no definite D call. V lost 3 bases, J lost 7 bases, and 7 bases lay in between. This CDR3 comprises 12 residues. CDR3 DNA: TGTGCCAGCAGTTTGGCGGGCCAGCCCCAGCATTTT. It translates to CASSLAGQPQHF.

The chain combines TRBV5-1 with TRBJ1-1, with a tentative D call TRBD1 (5 bases). Germline V CDR1 and CDR2: SGHRS, YFSETQ. The CDR3 covers 14 residues. The ends were cut back, 0 bases at V and 9 bases at J, with 15 bases in the middle. CDR3 loop: CASSLAQGGIKAFF. Here the CDR3 DNA reads TGCGCCAGCAGCTTGGCCCAGGGTGGAATTAAAGCTTTCTTT.

This chain links TRBV19 with TRBJ2-7; perhaps TRBD1 as D (6 bases). This CDR3 spans 15 amino acids. The V and J ends lost 7 bases and 4 bases respectively, with 20 bases between them. Germline V gene lookup returns CDR1 LNHDA and CDR2 SQIVND (reference sequence). In DNA, the CDR3 is TGTGCCAGTAAGTTGGGGGCCACGGGTCTTTACGAGCAGTACTTC. This sequence encodes CASKLGATGLYEQYF.

V is TRBV25-1 and J is TRBJ1-2; TRBD1 is a possible D gene (5 bases). CDR1 MGHDK and CDR2 SYGVNS come from the germline V gene. Trimming removed 11 bases from V and 2 bases from J, with 9 bases in between. CDR3 length equals 11 residues. The CDR3 nucleotides read TGTGCCTCTGGGGGGAACTATGGCTACACCTTC. Residues: CASGGNYGYTF.

The rearrangement joins TRBV7-3 to TRBJ2-3; perhaps TRBD1 as D (5 bases). Trimming took off 5 bases at V and 0 bases at J, with 12 bases between the two ends. The CDR3 contains 15 residues. The V gene's germline CDR1 is SGHTA and CDR2 FQGTGA. CDR3 amino acids: CASSKGVPSTDTQYF. The CDR3 DNA is TGTGCCAGCAGCAAAGGGGTGCCGAGCACAGATACGCAGTATTTT.

V and J are TRBV28 and TRBJ2-5, with D possibly TRBD1 on 5 matching bases. There are 14 residues in the CDR3. Trimming cost V 3 bases and J 4 bases, with 12 bases left between them. CDR1 is MDHEN, CDR2 SYDVKM, per germline. CDR3 residues: CASSFGQARETQYF. In DNA form, the CDR3 reads TGTGCCAGCAGTTTCGGACAAGCCCGAGAGACCCAGTACTTC.

The genes are TRBV19 and TRBJ2-1; TRBD1 aligns across 7 bases. Germline lookup yields CDR1 LNHDA and CDR2 SQIVND (reference sequence). J was trimmed by 1 base and V by 7 bases; bases with no gene match: 7. The CDR3 has 15 residues. CDR3 amino acids: CASTDRLVSYNEQFF. The CDR3 DNA sequence: TGTGCCAGTACGGACAGGCTAGTTTCCTACAATGAGCAGTTCTTC.

The chain carries TRBV19 and TRBJ1-1, with D uncertain. Germline lookup yields CDR1 LNHDA and CDR2 SQIVND (reference sequence). Trimming stripped 1 base from V and 4 bases from J, with 31 bases between. The CDR3 has 21 residues. CDR3 sequence reads: CASSIGYKGRREERAPTEAFF. The CDR3 nucleotides read TGTGCCAGTAGTATAGGATATAAAGGGCGGCGCGAGGAGAGGGCGCCCACTGAAGCTTTCTTT.

This clone occurred once. The chain's CDR3 is CASSLARGIRGTQYF. The CDR3, as DNA: TGTGCCAGCAGCTTAGCGCGAGGGATCAGGGGGACGCAGTATTTT. This chain links TRBV7-9 with TRBJ2-3; 7 bases align to TRBD1. The trim removed 0 bases at V and 9 bases at J, leaving 9 bases unmatched. The germline gives CDR1 SEHNR, CDR2 FQNEAQ (reference sequence). The CDR3 is made up of 15 amino acids.

The CDR3 DNA follows: TGTGCCAGCAATCCGAGTTGGGGGCGGAATGAGCAGTTCTTC. Protein: CASNPSWGRNEQFF. The genes are TRBV6-6 and TRBJ2-1; tentatively, D is TRBD1 (6 bases). Germline V gene data show CDR1 as MNHNY and CDR2 as SVGAGI (reference sequence). The CDR3 length is 14 residues. The ends were cut back, 7 bases at V and 7 bases at J, with 17 bases in the middle.

The chain couples TRBV19 to TRBJ1-1; D may be TRBD1 (5 bases). The germline V and J ends were trimmed by 10 bases and 4 bases, with 19 bases remaining between them. Germline-derived CDR1 and CDR2 are LNHDA and SQIVND (reference sequence). The CDR3 has 14 amino acids. The CDR3 spells CATKWAGSSTEAFF. DNA of the CDR3: TGTGCCACCAAATGGGCAGGGTCCTCCACTGAAGCTTTCTTT.

This chain uses TRBV28 with TRBJ1-2, with 9 bases lining up with TRBD1. Germline V gene data show CDR1 as MDHEN and CDR2 as SYDVKM. Trimming took 2 bases from V and 2 from J; bases not matched to a gene: 3. The CDR3 has 15 amino acids. The CDR3 spells CASSLGTGKNYGYTF. Here the CDR3 DNA reads TGTGCCAGCAGTTTAGGGACAGGGAAAAACTATGGCTACACCTTC.

V gene TRBV29-1 combines with J gene TRBJ2-2; D is ambiguous. The CDR3 contains 14 residues. V shed 4 bases and J shed 5 bases, with 14 bases lying between them. Germline loops: CDR1 SQVTM, CDR2 ANQGSEA. The CDR3 spells CSVVAAYGTGELFF. CDR3 coding DNA: TGCAGCGTTGTGGCGGCTTACGGAACCGGGGAGCTGTTTTTT.

On this clone: An end of the junction does not agree with germline; a read error may underlie this. The chain couples TRBV4-2 to TRBJ2-1; TRBD2 aligns across 10 bases. Germline CDR1 reads LGHNA; CDR2 reads YNFKEQ. The CDR3 length is 17 residues. CDR3 loop: CASRQGISGGSYNEQFF. The CDR3 DNA sequence: TGTGCCAGCAGACAAGGGATTAGCGGGGGGTCCTACAATGAGCAGTTCTTC.

The chain couples TRBV10-2 to TRBJ1-5; D might be TRBD1 (6 bases). CDR1 is WSHSY and CDR2 is SAAADI in the germline V gene. V lost 6 bases and J 9 bases, leaving 21 bases between the germline ends. This CDR3 region has 15 residues. The CDR3 loop is CASRMATGGNAPQHF. In nucleotides, the CDR3 is TGCGCCAGCAGGATGGCGACAGGTGGGAATGCGCCCCAGCATTTT.

The V and J genes are TRBV29-1 and TRBJ2-1, with 11 bases fitting TRBD2. Losses at the gene ends were 8 bases for V and 4 bases for J; bases not matched to a gene: 4. This CDR3 region has 13 residues. Per germline, CDR1 SQVTM and CDR2 ANQGSEA. The CDR3 is CSSGTSGYNEQFF. The CDR3 DNA reads as TGCAGCTCCGGGACTAGCGGATACAATGAGCAGTTCTTC.